This TCR beta chain was observed in a study of T-cell reconstitution after alpha-beta-depleted transplantation in children. The study's findings and limits: Counts and diversity of T cells one year after transplant came mostly from newly produced T cells. The study traced high day-60 TCRbeta diversity in some patients to surviving recipient T cells and thymic progenitors. Reportedly, only several hundred clones from non-depleted graft cells drove alpha-beta T-cell counts at about two months.

The TCRbeta library incorporated unique molecular identifiers. TCRdb processed the PCR reads anew with MiXCR; each CDR3 protein has one entry. The table lists fewer than 550,000 distinct CDR3 sequences, over 9.5% of them singletons. About this clonotype: The antigen is undetermined.

CDR3 length: 14 amino acids. J was trimmed by 8 bases and V by 7 bases; bases with no gene match: 10. Germline V gene sequence: CDR1 DFQATT, CDR2 SNEGSKA (reference sequence). The chain has TRBV20-1 and TRBJ2-1; 11 nucleotides line up with TRBD2. Sequencing used PBMCs, mostly from graft donor cells, obtained 180 days after TCRalphabeta/CD19-depleted stem cell transplant. The receptor was derived from a female patient under 10 years old who had a stem cell transplant for aplastic anemia, so the T cells may come from the graft donor. The CDR3 here is CSVLGLADSHEQFF. The CDR3 DNA follows: TGCAGTGTTCTGGGACTAGCGGATTCCCATGAGCAGTTCTTC.